This T cell receptor beta chain was captured in a study of OX40 agonist ivuxolimab in advanced cancers. Concerning the study at large: The costimulatory receptor OX40 (CD134) was targeted by ivuxolimab, a fully human IgG2 agonistic monoclonal antibody. Patients were allowed to have had prior anti-PD-1, anti-PD-L1 or anti-CTLA-4 therapy, and 40% of the dose-escalation patients had previously received checkpoint inhibitors. Partial responses occurred in three dose-escalation patients, of whom one had hepatocellular carcinoma and two had cutaneous melanoma. The monotherapy dose-escalation portion (N of about 52 patients) of the phase I ivuxolimab trial is reported in the paper. Of the roughly 54 dose-escalation patients, hepatocellular carcinoma was present in about 20, melanoma in around 15, renal cell carcinoma in 9 and head and neck cancer in 9. In the dose-escalation cohort, around four fifths of patients were male, and the mean age was roughly 60 years, with a range of roughly 23 to 85. The point of sequencing TCRbeta in the periphery was to test whether ivuxolimab changed TCR sequence diversity and drove clonal T-cell expansion. Intravenous ivuxolimab was administered to patients every 2 weeks at six dose levels: 0.01, 0.1, 0.3, 1.5, 3 and 10 mg/kg. Overall study results and their limits: Clonal expansion of both CD4+ and CD8+ blood T cells was observed from baseline to week 6 at doses 0.1 to 3.0 mg/kg. Low levels of normalized T-cell clonal expansion were also shown by some nonresponding patients. After ivuxolimab, CD8+ T cells had more expanded clones than CD4+ T cells on average. The antigen specificity of the peripheral T cells that underwent clonal expansion was not determined. In partial responders in the 0.1-3.0 mg/kg groups, normalized peripheral clonal expansion was found to be among the lowest, especially among CD8+ T cells.

Genomic DNA was extracted from sorted cells for sequencing of the TCRbeta CDR3 region. The immunoSEQ Assay was used to sequence the TCRbeta CDR3 regions. In its TCRdb copy, this immuneACCESS table keeps in-frame sequences only and misses some clones. Where compared with another copy, unresolved V genes explain less than half of these, and the others have no known cause. This sample has about 88,000 clones in its table, and around nine tenths of those were observed once. Around 1.5% of the sample goes to the ten largest clones. As concerns this clone: Its antigen is still unknown. Qualities for individual bases were not recorded, and no much larger clone is one base off.

CDR1 and CDR2 were assigned from the germline V gene as SGHVS and FNYEAQ. The CDR3 has 17 amino acids, counting the end cysteine and phenylalanine. Of the read, only the CDR3 DNA is kept; its 51 bases are in frame from base 1. Ends trimmed: V by 2 bases, J by 4 bases; bases unmatched to a gene: 8. The trial excluded patients who had a history of autoimmune disease or who were on systemic immunosuppression. Peripheral blood for TCR sequencing was collected from all dose cohorts at baseline, on cycle 4 day 1, and on cycle 7 day 1. Samples came from an open-label, multicenter, first-in-human phase I dose-escalation trial of ivuxolimab. The trial enrolled adults with locally advanced or metastatic head and neck squamous cell, hepatocellular, melanoma or renal cell carcinoma. CD4+ and CD8+ T cells were sorted separately from peripheral blood before TCR sequencing.

The chain is assembled from TRBV7-6 and TRBJ1-3, with 10 central nucleotides matching TRBD1. This sequence was found in an adult with an advanced solid tumor such as melanoma, head and neck, liver or kidney cancer. Material: CD4+ or CD8+ T cells sorted from blood, obtained in a trial of the OX40 agonist ivuxolimab. CDR3 region: CASSLRGQGSRGNTIYF. The base sequence is TGTGCCAGCAGCTTAAGGGGACAGGGGTCGAGGGGAAACACCATATATTTT.